Below, one TCR beta chain is given with its context. As yet, its antigen is unknown. The V and J ends lost 5 bases and 4 bases respectively, with 17 bases between them. The CDR3 is made up of 16 amino acids. Germline V gene sequence: CDR1 KGHSH, CDR2 LQKENI. The data originate from a study of T cell responses to AZD1222 COVID-19 vaccine. Study findings and constraints: Repertoires were sampled only after the peak T cell response. Dominant CD4 TCR responses targeted spike regions 160-218 and 743-854.

Produced via immunoSEQ multiplex PCR; TCRdb's table is partial and in-frame only. In the table there are nearly 110,000 clones, roughly 87% of which are singletons. This receptor was obtained from an adult who received the AZD1222 COVID-19 vaccine. Here the sequenced sample was peripheral blood, taken 28 days after the second AZD1222 dose. V is TRBV18 and J is TRBJ2-2; TRBD1 is a possible D gene (5 bases). The CDR3 bases are TGTGCCAGCTCAAAATCAAGAGCTCAGGGCACCGGGGAGCTGTTTTTT. Protein product: CASSKSRAQGTGELFF.